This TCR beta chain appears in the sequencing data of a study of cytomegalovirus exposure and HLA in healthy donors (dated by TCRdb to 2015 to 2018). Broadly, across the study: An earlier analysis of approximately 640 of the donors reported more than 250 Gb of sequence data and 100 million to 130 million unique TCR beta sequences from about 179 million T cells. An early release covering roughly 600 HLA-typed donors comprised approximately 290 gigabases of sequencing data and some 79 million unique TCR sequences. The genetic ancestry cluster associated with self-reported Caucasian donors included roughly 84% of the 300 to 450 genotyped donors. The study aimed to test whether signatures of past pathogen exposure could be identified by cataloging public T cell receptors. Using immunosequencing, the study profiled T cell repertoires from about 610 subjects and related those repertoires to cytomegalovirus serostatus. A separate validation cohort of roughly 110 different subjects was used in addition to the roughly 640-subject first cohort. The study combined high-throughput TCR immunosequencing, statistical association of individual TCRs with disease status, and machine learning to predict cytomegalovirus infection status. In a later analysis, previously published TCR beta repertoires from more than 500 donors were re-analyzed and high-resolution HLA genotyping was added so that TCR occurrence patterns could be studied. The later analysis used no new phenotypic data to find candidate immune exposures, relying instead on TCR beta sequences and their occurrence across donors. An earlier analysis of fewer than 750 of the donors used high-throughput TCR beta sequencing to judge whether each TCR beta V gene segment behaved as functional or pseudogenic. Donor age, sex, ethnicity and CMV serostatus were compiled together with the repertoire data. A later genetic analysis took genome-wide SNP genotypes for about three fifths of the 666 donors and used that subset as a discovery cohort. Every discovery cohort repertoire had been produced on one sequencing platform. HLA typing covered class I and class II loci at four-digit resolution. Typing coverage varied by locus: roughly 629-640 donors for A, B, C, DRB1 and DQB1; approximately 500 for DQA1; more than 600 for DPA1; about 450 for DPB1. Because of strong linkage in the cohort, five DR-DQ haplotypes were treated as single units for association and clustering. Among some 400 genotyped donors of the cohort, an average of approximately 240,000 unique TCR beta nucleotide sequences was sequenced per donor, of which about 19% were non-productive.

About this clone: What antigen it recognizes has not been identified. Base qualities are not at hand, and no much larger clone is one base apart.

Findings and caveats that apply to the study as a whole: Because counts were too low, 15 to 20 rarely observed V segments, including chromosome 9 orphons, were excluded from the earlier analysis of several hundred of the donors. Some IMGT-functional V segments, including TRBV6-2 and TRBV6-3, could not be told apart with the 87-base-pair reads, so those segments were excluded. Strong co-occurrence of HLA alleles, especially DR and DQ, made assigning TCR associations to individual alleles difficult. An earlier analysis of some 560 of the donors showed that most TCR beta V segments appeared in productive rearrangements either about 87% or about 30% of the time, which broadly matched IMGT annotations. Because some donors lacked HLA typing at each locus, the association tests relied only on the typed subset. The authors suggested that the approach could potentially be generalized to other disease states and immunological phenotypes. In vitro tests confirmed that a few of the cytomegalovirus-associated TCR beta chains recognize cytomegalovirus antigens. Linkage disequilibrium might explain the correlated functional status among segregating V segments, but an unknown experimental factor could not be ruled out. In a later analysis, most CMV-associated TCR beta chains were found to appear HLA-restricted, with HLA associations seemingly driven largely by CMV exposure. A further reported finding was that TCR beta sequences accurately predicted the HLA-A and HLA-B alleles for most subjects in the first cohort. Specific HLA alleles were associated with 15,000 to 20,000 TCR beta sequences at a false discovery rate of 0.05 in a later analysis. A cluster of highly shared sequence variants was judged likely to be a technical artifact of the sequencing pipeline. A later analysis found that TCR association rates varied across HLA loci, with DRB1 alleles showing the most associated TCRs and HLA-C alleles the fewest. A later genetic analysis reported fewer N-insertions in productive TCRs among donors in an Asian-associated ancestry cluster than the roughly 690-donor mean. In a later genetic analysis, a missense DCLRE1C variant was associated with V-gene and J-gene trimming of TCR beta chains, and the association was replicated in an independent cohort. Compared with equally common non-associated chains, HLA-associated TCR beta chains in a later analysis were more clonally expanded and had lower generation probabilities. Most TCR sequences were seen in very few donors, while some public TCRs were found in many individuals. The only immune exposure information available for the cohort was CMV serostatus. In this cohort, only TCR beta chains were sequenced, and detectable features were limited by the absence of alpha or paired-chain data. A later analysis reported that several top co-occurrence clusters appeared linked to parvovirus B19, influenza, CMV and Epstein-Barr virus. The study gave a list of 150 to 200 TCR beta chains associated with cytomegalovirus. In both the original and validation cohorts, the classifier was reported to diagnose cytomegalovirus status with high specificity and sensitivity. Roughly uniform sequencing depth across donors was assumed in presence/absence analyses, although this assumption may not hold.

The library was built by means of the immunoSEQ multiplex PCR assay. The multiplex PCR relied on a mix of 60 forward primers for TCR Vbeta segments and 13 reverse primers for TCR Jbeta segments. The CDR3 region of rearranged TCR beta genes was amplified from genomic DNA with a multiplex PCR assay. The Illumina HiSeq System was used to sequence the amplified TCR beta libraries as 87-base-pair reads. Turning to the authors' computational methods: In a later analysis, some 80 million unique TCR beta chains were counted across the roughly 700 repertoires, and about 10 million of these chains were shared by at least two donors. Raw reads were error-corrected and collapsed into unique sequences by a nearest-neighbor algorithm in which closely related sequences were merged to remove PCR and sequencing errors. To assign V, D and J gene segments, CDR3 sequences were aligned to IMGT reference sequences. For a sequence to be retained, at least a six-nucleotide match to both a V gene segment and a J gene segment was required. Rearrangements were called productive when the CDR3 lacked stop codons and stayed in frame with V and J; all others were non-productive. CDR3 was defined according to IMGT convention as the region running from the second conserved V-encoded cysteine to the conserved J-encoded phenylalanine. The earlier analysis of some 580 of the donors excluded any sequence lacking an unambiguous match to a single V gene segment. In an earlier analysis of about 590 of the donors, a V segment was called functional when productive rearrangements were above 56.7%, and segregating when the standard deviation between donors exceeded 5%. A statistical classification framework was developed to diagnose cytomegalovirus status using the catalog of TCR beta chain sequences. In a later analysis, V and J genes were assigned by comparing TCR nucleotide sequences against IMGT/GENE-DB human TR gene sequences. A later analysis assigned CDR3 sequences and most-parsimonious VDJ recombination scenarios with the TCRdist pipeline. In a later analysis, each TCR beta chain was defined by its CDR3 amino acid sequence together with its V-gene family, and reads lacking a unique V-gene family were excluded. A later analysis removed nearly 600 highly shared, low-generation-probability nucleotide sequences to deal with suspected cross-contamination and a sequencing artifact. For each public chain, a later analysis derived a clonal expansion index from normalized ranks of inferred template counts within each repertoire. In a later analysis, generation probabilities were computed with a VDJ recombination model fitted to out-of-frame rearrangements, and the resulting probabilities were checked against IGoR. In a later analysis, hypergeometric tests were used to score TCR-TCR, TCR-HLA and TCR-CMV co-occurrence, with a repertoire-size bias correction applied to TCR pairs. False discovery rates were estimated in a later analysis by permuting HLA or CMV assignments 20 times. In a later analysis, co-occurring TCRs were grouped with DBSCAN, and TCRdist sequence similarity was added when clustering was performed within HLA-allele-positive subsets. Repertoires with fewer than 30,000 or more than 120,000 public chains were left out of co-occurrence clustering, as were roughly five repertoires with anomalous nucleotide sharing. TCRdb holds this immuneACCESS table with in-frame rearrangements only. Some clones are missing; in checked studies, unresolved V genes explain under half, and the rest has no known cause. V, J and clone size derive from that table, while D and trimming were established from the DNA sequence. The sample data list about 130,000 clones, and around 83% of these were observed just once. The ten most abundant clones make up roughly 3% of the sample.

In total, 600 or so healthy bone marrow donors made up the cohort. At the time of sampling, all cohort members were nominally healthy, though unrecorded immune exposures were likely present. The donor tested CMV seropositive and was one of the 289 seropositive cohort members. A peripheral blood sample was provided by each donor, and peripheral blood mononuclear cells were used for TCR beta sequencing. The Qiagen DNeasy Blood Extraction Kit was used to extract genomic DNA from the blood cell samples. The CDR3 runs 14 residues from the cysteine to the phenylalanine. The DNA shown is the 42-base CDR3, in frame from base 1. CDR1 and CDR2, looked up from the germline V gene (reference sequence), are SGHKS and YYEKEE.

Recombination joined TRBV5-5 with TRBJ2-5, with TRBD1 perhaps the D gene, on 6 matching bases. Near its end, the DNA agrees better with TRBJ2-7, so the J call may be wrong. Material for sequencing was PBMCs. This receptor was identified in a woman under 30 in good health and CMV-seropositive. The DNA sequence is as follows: TGTGCCAGCAGCTTGGAGGGCAGGGGCTACGAGCAGTACTTC. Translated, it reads CASSLEGRGYEQYF.